These 19 T cell receptor beta chains came from one sample sequenced in a study of CD8+CD57+ T cells in acquired aplastic anemia. Sequencing was done on patients that had shown CD8+CD57+ cell expansion by flow cytometry. Profiles of TCR beta VDJ and CDR3 were generated from a genomic DNA template. TCRdb processed the reads anew with MiXCR; each CDR3 protein has one entry. Seen here are approximately 180,000 distinct CDR3 sequences, 47% observed once, and the top ten hold 0.85% to 1.3%. Material for sequencing was sorted CD4+, CD8+, or CD8+CD57+ T cells (not recorded which) from PBMCs. The receptors come from a human donor with aplastic anemia.

The rearrangement joins TRBV9 to TRBJ2-7; the D call may be TRBD1 or TRBD2 (5 bases each). CDR3 length: 15 amino acids. Trimming left V 0 bases short and J 1 base short, with 11 bases between. The germline V gene encodes CDR1 SGDLS and CDR2 YYNGEE. CDR3 sequence reads: CASSVGGSGSYEQYF. CDR3 nucleotides: TGTGCCAGCAGCGTAGGGGGGAGTGGGTCCTACGAGCAGTACTTC. Drawing the rest from reference TRBV9 and TRBJ2-7, the complete variable domain is DSGVTQTPKHLITATGQRVTLRCSPRSGDLSVYWYQQSLDQGLQFLIQYYNGEERAKGNILERFSAQQFPDLHSELNLSSLELGDSALYFCASSVGGSGSYEQYFGPGTRLTVT.

The chain uses TRBV5-1 and TRBJ2-7; a weak D match, TRBD2 (6 bases). There are 14 residues in the CDR3. V was cut by 0 bases and J by 6 bases, with 13 bases left in between. Germline CDR1 and CDR2: SGHRS and YFSETQ. CDR3 coding DNA: TGCGCCAGCAGCTTGGCCGGGGCGGAGGGCGAGCAGTACTTC. Protein: CASSLAGAEGEQYF.

This clonotype was observed at least ten times. CDR3 region: CASSHPPGRHNEQFF. DNA of the CDR3: TGCGCCAGCAGCCATCCACCGGGACGCCACAATGAGCAGTTCTTC. The J gene is TRBJ2-1, the V gene TRBV4-1; D might be TRBD1 or TRBD2, each matching 5 bases. Trimming removed 3 bases from V and 5 bases from J, with 14 bases in between. Germline V gene lookup returns CDR1 MGHRA and CDR2 YSYEKL. The CDR3 length is 15 residues.

This clonotype has just one count. V usage is TRBV7-4 and J usage is TRBJ2-7, with 8 bases lining up with TRBD2. The CDR3 runs 13 residues. V lost 3 bases and J lost 4; bases outside the gene matches: 2. Germline V lookup: CDR1 SGHVT, CDR2 SQSDAQ. CDR3 nucleotides: TGTGCCAGCAGCTTTAGCGGGAAGTACGAGCAGTACTTC. Encoded protein: CASSFSGKYEQYF.

This clonotype occurred many times. The chain carries TRBV9 and TRBJ2-1; TRBD2 matches at 10 bases. This CDR3 comprises 15 residues. With V trimmed by 0 bases and J by 3 bases, 0 bases remained unmatched. Per the germline V gene, CDR1 is SGDLS and CDR2 is YYNGEE. The CDR3 DNA follows: TGTGCCAGCAGCGTAGCTAGCGGGGGCTACAATGAGCAGTTCTTC. Translation: CASSVASGGYNEQFF.

This clonotype was found many times. The rearrangement links TRBV12-3 or TRBV12-4 to TRBJ2-7; D unclear. V lost 3 bases, J lost 1 base, and 10 bases lay in between. This CDR3 has 14 residues. This chain's CDR3 is CASSLNRRSYEQYF. The CDR3 bases are TGTGCCAGCAGTTTGAATCGTCGGTCCTACGAGCAGTACTTC.

In this sample, this clonotype turned up many times. The chain carries TRBV12-5 and TRBJ1-2; tentative D call: TRBD1 (6 bases). V was trimmed by 0 bases and J by 8 bases, leaving 13 bases between them. Germline values: CDR1 LGHNT, CDR2 FRNRAP. The CDR3 loop spans 14 amino acids. For the CDR3, the DNA is TGTGCTAGTGGTTTGGTACGGGGGGCCTGGGGCTACACCTTC. It translates to CASGLVRGAWGYTF.

Here the CDR3 DNA reads TGTGCCAGCAGTGCTATGACAGGGTCCCTTACCGAGCAGTACTTC. Translated: CASSAMTGSLTEQYF. The chain has TRBV6-1 and TRBJ2-7; 7 nucleotides line up with TRBD1. Germline V gene lookup returns CDR1 MNHNS and CDR2 SASEGT. The V and J ends lost 4 bases and 6 bases, in that order; junction bases with no gene match: 12. The CDR3 extends over 15 amino acids.

The chain employs TRBV4-1 and TRBJ1-2; D perhaps matches TRBD1 (6 bases). With 0 bases removed from V and 4 bases from J, the gap between germline ends came to 15 bases. CDR1 is MGHRA and CDR2 is YSYEKL in the germline V gene. This CDR3 has 16 amino acids. CDR3 sequence reads: CASSQDRGGQSYGYTF. The DNA for the CDR3 is TGCGCCAGCAGCCAAGATCGTGGGGGGCAAAGCTATGGCTACACCTTC.

This clonotype appeared a few times. J is TRBJ2-5 and V is TRBV7-9; 9 nucleotides match TRBD2. Germline values: CDR1 SEHNR, CDR2 FQNEAQ (reference sequence). Trimming removed 2 bases from V and 3 bases from J; junction bases left unmatched: 7. There are 16 residues in the CDR3. The CDR3 here is CASSLLGGRAKETQYF. For the CDR3, the DNA is TGTGCCAGCAGCTTACTTGGCGGGAGGGCCAAAGAGACCCAGTACTTC.

The V call is TRBV15, the J call TRBJ2-4, with D maybe TRBD2 (5 bases). V lost 3 bases, J lost 0 bases, and 12 bases lay in between. CDR3 size: 16 residues. Germline CDR1 is LNHNV and CDR2 is YYDKDF (reference sequence). CDR3 sequence reads: CATSRGRGLAKNIQYF. As DNA, the CDR3 is TGTGCCACCAGCAGGGGGAGAGGGCTAGCCAAAAACATTCAGTACTTC.

This clonotype was counted between two and nine times. The chain couples TRBV7-9 to TRBJ1-1; no reliable D call. The CDR3 sequence is 14 residues long. Trimming cost V 5 bases and J 5 bases, with 15 bases left between them. CDR1 and CDR2 (germline): SEHNR, FQNEAQ (reference sequence). This CDR3 reads CASSRTQPETEAFF. CDR3 DNA: TGTGCCAGCAGCCGTACACAACCCGAAACTGAAGCTTTCTTT.

The V gene is TRBV25-1, the J gene TRBJ2-7; D gene uncertain. The CDR3 has 15 residues. V was shortened by 1 base and J by 0 bases, with 10 bases between the two germline ends. The germline CDR1 and CDR2 sequences are MGHDK and SYGVNS. The CDR3 coding sequence is TGTGCCAGCAGTGAATTATTCCCAGACTCCTACGAGCAGTACTTC. Residues: CASSELFPDSYEQYF.

This clonotype has at least ten counts. The genes are TRBV19 and TRBJ2-1; 9 nucleotides line up with TRBD2. V lost 1 base and J lost 9; bases outside the gene matches: 10. Germline V gene data show CDR1 as LNHDA and CDR2 as SQIVND (reference sequence). The CDR3 loop spans 16 amino acids. The CDR3 here is CASSIVSGGFAVEQFF. CDR3 coding DNA: TGTGCCAGTAGTATAGTTAGCGGGGGTTTTGCGGTTGAGCAGTTCTTC.

A few counts support this clonotype. The V and J genes are TRBV3-1 and TRBJ1-5; TRBD1 matches at 7 bases. The CDR3 length is 16 residues. The germline V gene encodes CDR1 LGHDT and CDR2 YNNKEL (reference sequence). With 4 bases clipped from V and 6 bases from J, the junction kept 12 bases outside the gene matches. Here the CDR3 DNA reads TGTGCCAGCAGCCCGAACGGGGGCCAGGGGGTTCAGCCCCAGCATTTT. Protein sequence: CASSPNGGQGVQPQHF.

The rearrangement uses TRBV5-1 and TRBJ2-3, with 8 positions matching TRBD1. Germline V CDR1 and CDR2: SGHRS, YFSETQ. This CDR3 is built from 15 residues. V shed 3 bases and J 3 bases; nucleotides not matched to a gene: 6. CDR3 amino acids: CASSSDRDGTDTQYF. CDR3 DNA sequence: TGCGCCAGCAGCTCGGACAGGGACGGAACAGATACGCAGTATTTT.

This chain links TRBV6-1 with TRBJ1-2, with D possibly matching TRBD1 (5 bases). This CDR3 is built from 13 residues. V was shortened by 7 bases and J by 8 bases, with 17 bases between the two germline ends. The germline V gene has CDR1 MNHNS and CDR2 SASEGT. CDR3 sequence (DNA): TGTGCCAGCACCCAGTCGGGGGGTGACGGCTACACCTTC. Protein: CASTQSGGDGYTF.

The chain couples TRBV24-1 to TRBJ2-3, with a possible D match to TRBD2 (6 bases). Trimming pared 9 bases from V and 1 base from J, leaving 10 bases between. Germline V lookup: CDR1 KGHDR, CDR2 SFDVKD. There are 13 residues in the CDR3. In nucleotides, the CDR3 is TGTGCCACCGGCAGCGGGCGCACAGATACGCAGTATTTT. Its translation is CATGSGRTDTQYF.

The V gene is TRBV2, the J gene TRBJ2-3; D unresolved. Germline V gene lookup returns CDR1 SNHLY and CDR2 FYNNEI. This CDR3 has 15 amino acids. The V end was cut by 5 bases, the J end by 1 base, with 13 bases between. The CDR3 loop is CASSQLLAGTDTQYF. CDR3 in DNA: TGTGCCAGCAGTCAACTCCTGGCAGGCACAGATACGCAGTATTTT.